Presented here are 30 T cell receptor beta chains from one specimen sequenced in a study of control samples from healthy donors and cancer patients. Data came from immunoSEQ multiplex PCR; TCRdb stores just in-frame clones and leaves some out. Of about 120,000 clones listed, approximately 90% are singletons. The sample consisted of blood. The receptors shown here come from a woman aged 70 to 79 in good health.

This rearrangement joins TRBV4-3 to TRBJ2-1; tentative D call: TRBD2 (7 bases). The CDR3 totals 16 residues. Germline lookup yields CDR1 LGHNA and CDR2 YSLEER. V lost 0 bases and J 4 bases, leaving 13 bases between the germline ends. This CDR3 reads CASSQDGGGPYNEQFF. The CDR3 DNA reads TGCGCCAGCAGCCAAGACGGCGGGGGCCCATACAATGAGCAGTTCTTC.

The gene calls are TRBV6-2 or TRBV6-3 and TRBJ2-1; possible D gene TRBD2, 5 bases. V was trimmed by 2 bases and J by 2 bases, leaving 16 bases between them. The CDR3 is 17 residues long. CDR1 MNHEY and CDR2 SVGEGT come from the germline V gene. CDR3 bases: TGTGCCAGCAGTTACAGAGCGTTGAGGGTGGCCTACAATGAGCAGTTCTTC. This translates into CASSYRALRVAYNEQFF.

The chain joins TRBV11-2 to TRBJ2-7; weak D call: TRBD1 (5 bases). Trimming pared 7 bases from V and 2 bases from J, leaving 15 bases between. Germline lookup yields CDR1 SGHAT and CDR2 FQNNGV. The CDR3 contains 14 residues. This CDR3 is CASTLPGHPYEQYF. The CDR3, as DNA: TGTGCCAGCACTTTACCAGGGCATCCCTACGAGCAGTACTTC.

The J gene is TRBJ2-7, the V gene TRBV12-3 or TRBV12-4; D uncertain. The CDR3 consists of 12 residues. The V gene lost 3 bases and the J gene lost 3 bases, with 6 bases spanning the gap. DNA of the CDR3: TGTGCCAGCAGTTTGTTGGGCTACGAGCAGTACTTC. Translated: CASSLLGYEQYF.

The CDR3 loop reads CASSSGLAGGNTGELFF. CDR3 sequence (DNA): TGTGCCAGTAGTTCAGGACTAGCGGGGGGGAACACCGGGGAGCTGTTTTTT. The chain recombines TRBV19 with TRBJ2-2, with 14 bases fitting TRBD2. The V gene end was trimmed by 5 bases and the J gene end by 1 base; junction bases not matched to a gene: 3. The V gene's germline CDR1 is LNHDA and CDR2 SQIVND (reference sequence). The CDR3 spans 17 residues.

The V and J genes are TRBV10-1 and TRBJ2-6; the D gene is possibly TRBD2 (6 bases). The V end lost 6 bases, the J end lost 0 bases, and 9 bases lay between the germline ends. Looked up from germline, CDR1 is WNHNN and CDR2 is SYGVQD (reference sequence). The CDR3 length is 15 residues. In DNA form, the CDR3 reads TGCGCCAGCAGCCCAGCGGGCTCTGGGGCCAACGTCCTGACTTTC. It encodes CASSPAGSGANVLTF.

The V call is TRBV7-9, the J call TRBJ1-1; D is unresolved. Trimming left V 5 bases short and J 6 bases short, with 13 bases between. The germline V gene encodes CDR1 SEHNR and CDR2 FQNEAQ (reference sequence). This CDR3 contains 13 residues. Here the CDR3 reads CASSQGAGAEAFF. CDR3 sequence (DNA): TGTGCCAGCAGCCAAGGAGCCGGAGCTGAAGCTTTCTTT.

The chain is built from TRBV10-2 and TRBJ1-2; 7 nucleotides agree with TRBD1. Germline V gives CDR1 WSHSY, CDR2 SAAADI. V trimming: 4 bases; J trimming: 6 bases; junction bases outside the gene matches: 5. The CDR3 has 13 amino acids. The CDR3 DNA sequence: TGCGCCAGCAGTGGCCAGGGACAGAATGGCTACACCTTC. This translates into CASSGQGQNGYTF.

The CDR3 loop reads CASSPRTGRPYNEQFF. Written as DNA, the CDR3 is TGTGCCAGCAGCCCCCGGACAGGGCGTCCCTACAATGAGCAGTTCTTC. J is TRBJ2-1 and V is TRBV9, with 8 bases fitting TRBD1. The germline gives CDR1 SGDLS, CDR2 YYNGEE. The CDR3 spans 16 residues. J gave up 2 bases and V 4 bases, and 8 bases lay outside the gene matches.

The gene calls are TRBV12-3 or TRBV12-4 and TRBJ2-5; 7 bases line up with TRBD1. The CDR3 is made up of 13 amino acids. V dropped 3 bases and J dropped 5; count of bases not matched to a gene: 3. CDR3 sequence: CASSLRGGETQYF. The CDR3 DNA reads as TGTGCCAGCAGTTTGAGAGGGGGCGAGACCCAGTACTTC.

V usage is TRBV10-3 and J usage is TRBJ1-6; 7 bases line up with TRBD1. The ends lost 2 bases at V and 8 bases at J; junction bases unmatched: 6. Germline assignment: CDR1 ENHRY and CDR2 SYGVKD. This CDR3 is 15 amino acids long. CDR3 nucleotide sequence: TGTGCCATCAGTGAGCCAGGGGGGTCTGATTCACCCCTCCACTTT. It is translated as CAISEPGGSDSPLHF.

The gene calls are TRBV5-8 and TRBJ1-4; 7 positions agree with TRBD1. The germline gives CDR1 SGHTS, CDR2 YDEGEE. The junction had 6 bases not matched to a gene; V was cut back by 3 bases and J by 7 bases. The CDR3 totals 14 residues. The DNA for the CDR3 is TGTGCCAGCAGCTGGGGGACAGTCGCTGAAAAACTGTTTTTT. This translates into CASSWGTVAEKLFF. The full variable domain, rest sourced from reference TRBV5-8 and TRBJ1-4, is EAGVTQSPTHLIKTRGQQATLRCSPISGHTSVYWYQQALGLGLQFLLWYDEGEERNRGNFPPRFSGRQFPNYSSELNVNALELEDSALYLCASSWGTVAEKLFFGSGTQLSVL.

This chain connects TRBV6-6 to TRBJ1-1; 8 bases are shared with TRBD1. Trimming at V came to 8 bases and at J to 4 bases, leaving 6 bases not matched to a gene. This CDR3 has 13 residues. Germline V gene lookup returns CDR1 MNHNY and CDR2 SVGAGI (reference sequence). In DNA form, the CDR3 reads TGTGCCAGCGGTTTGGACAGGGTCACTGAAGCTTTCTTT. Translated, it gives CASGLDRVTEAFF.

The chain recombines TRBV5-1 with TRBJ2-7, with no clear D. CDR3 length: 13 residues. V was clipped by 3 bases and J by 0 bases, with 7 bases between them. The germline V gene encodes CDR1 SGHRS and CDR2 YFSETQ. The CDR3 nucleotides are TGCGCCAGCAGCTCTCGTCGCTCCTACGAGCAGTACTTC. It specifies CASSSRRSYEQYF.

The chain is built from TRBV9 and TRBJ1-5; D gene unclear. The CDR3 spans 13 residues. CDR1 and CDR2 from the germline V gene are SGDLS and YYNGEE. V was trimmed by 0 bases and J by 4 bases, leaving 5 bases between them. CDR3 region: CASSVAQNQPQHF. The CDR3 nucleotides are TGTGCCAGCAGCGTAGCCCAAAATCAGCCCCAGCATTTT. The full variable domain, its missing parts supplied by reference TRBV9 and TRBJ1-5, is DSGVTQTPKHLITATGQRVTLRCSPRSGDLSVYWYQQSLDQGLQFLIQYYNGEERAKGNILERFSAQQFPDLHSELNLSSLELGDSALYFCASSVAQNQPQHFGDGTRLSIL.

V and J are TRBV2 and TRBJ2-7; 8 bases are shared with TRBD1. The CDR3 is 14 residues long. After removal of 6 bases from V and 3 bases from J, the junction contained 7 bases not matched to a gene. Germline V lookup: CDR1 SNHLY, CDR2 FYNNEI. In nucleotides, the CDR3 is TGTGCCAGCAGCGCCCACGGACAGGGCTACGAGCAGTACTTC. It yields the protein CASSAHGQGYEQYF.

The genes are TRBV25-1 and TRBJ2-2, with D tentatively TRBD2 (6 bases). V lost 8 bases, J lost 1 base, and 14 bases lay in between. This CDR3 region has 15 residues. Germline lookup yields CDR1 MGHDK and CDR2 SYGVNS. CDR3: CASRGRSGNTGELFF. CDR3 nucleotide sequence: TGTGCCAGCCGGGGGAGGAGCGGGAACACCGGGGAGCTGTTTTTT.

This chain links TRBV9 with TRBJ2-3; 7 positions match TRBD1. The ends lost 6 bases at V and 0 bases at J; junction bases unmatched: 13. This CDR3 comprises 17 residues. The V gene's germline CDR1 is SGDLS and CDR2 YYNGEE. CDR3 protein: CASIHRRGQPSTDTQYF. The CDR3 nucleotides read TGTGCCAGCATCCACCGTCGGGGACAGCCTAGCACAGATACGCAGTATTTT.

The V call is TRBV11-3, the J call TRBJ1-6, with 11 bases fitting TRBD1. The CDR3 is 14 amino acids. Germline trimming cut 8 bases from V and 7 bases from J; bases unmatched to any gene: 4. CDR1 SGHNT and CDR2 YENEEA come from the germline V gene. The CDR3 sequence: CASGGTGGNSPLHF. CDR3 coding DNA: TGTGCCAGCGGGGGGACAGGGGGGAATTCACCCCTCCACTTT.

The chain links TRBV13 to TRBJ2-1; the D is unclear. V was cut by 0 bases and J by 2 bases, with 5 bases left in between. Germline CDR1 reads PRHDT; CDR2 reads FYEKMQ (reference sequence). CDR3 length: 14 residues. CDR3 loop: CASSLGTTYNEQFF. In DNA, the CDR3 is TGTGCCAGCAGCTTAGGGACGACCTACAATGAGCAGTTCTTC.

This chain connects TRBV7-2 to TRBJ2-7, with 7 bases fitting TRBD1. V was clipped by 5 bases and J by 0 bases; unmatched bases: 10. Germline values: CDR1 SGHTA, CDR2 FQGNSA. The length of the CDR3 is 16 residues. The CDR3 nucleotides are TGTGCCAGCAGCCCACACAGGGGCGCGGGCTCCTACGAGCAGTACTTC. This codes for CASSPHRGAGSYEQYF.

The rearrangement uses TRBV11-2 and TRBJ2-5, with D tentatively TRBD1 (5 bases). The CDR3 runs 15 residues. The V gene lost 0 bases and the J gene lost 4 bases, with 12 bases spanning the gap. CDR1 is SGHAT and CDR2 is FQNNGV in the germline V gene. CDR3 protein: CASSLEARARETQYF. In DNA form, the CDR3 reads TGTGCCAGCAGCTTAGAGGCCAGGGCCCGAGAGACCCAGTACTTC.

There are a few counts of this clone. J is TRBJ2-7 and V is TRBV28; D remains ambiguous. CDR1 and CDR2 from the germline V gene are MDHEN and SYDVKM. CDR3 length equals 11 residues. Trimming removed 5 bases from V and 4 bases from J, with 6 bases in between. As DNA, the CDR3 is TGTGCCAGCAGTCTTGATTACGAGCAGTACTTC. This translates into CASSLDYEQYF. The full variable domain, in which reference TRBV28 and TRBJ2-7 provide the parts outside the CDR3, is DVKVTQSSRYLVKRTGEKVFLECVQDMDHENMFWYRQDPGLGLRLIYFSYDVKMKEKGDIPEGYSVSREKKERFSLILESASTNQTSMYLCASSLDYEQYFGPGTRLTVT.

The V gene is TRBV3-1 (or the pseudogene TRBV3-2), the J gene TRBJ1-2; tentative D call: TRBD1 (5 bases). The germline CDR1 and CDR2 sequences are LGHDT and YNNKEL (reference sequence). This CDR3 has 13 residues. The V end was cut by 0 bases, the J end by 8 bases, with 10 bases between. The CDR3 region is CASSQDPRGGYTF. CDR3 coding DNA: TGTGCCAGCAGCCAAGATCCTCGGGGGGGCTACACCTTC.

The CDR3 loop is CSVDYQTGFSYEQYF. The CDR3 coding sequence is TGCAGCGTCGATTATCAAACAGGGTTCTCCTACGAGCAGTACTTC. The chain combines TRBV29-1 with TRBJ2-7; D may be TRBD1 (6 bases). This CDR3 region has 15 residues. V dropped 6 bases and J dropped 0 bases, with 18 bases sitting between them. Germline assignment: CDR1 SQVTM and CDR2 ANQGSEA.

The J gene is TRBJ1-6, the V gene TRBV16; 7 positions agree with TRBD1. Germline-derived CDR1 and CDR2 are KGHSY and FQNENV. V lost 4 bases to trimming and J lost 0 bases; unmatched junction nucleotides: 3. The CDR3 loop spans 16 amino acids. CDR3 region: CASSPRDSSYNSPLHF. As DNA, the CDR3 is TGTGCCAGCAGCCCTCGGGACAGCTCCTATAATTCACCCCTCCACTTT. Combining the CDR3 with reference TRBV16 and TRBJ1-6 gives the whole variable domain GEEVAQTPKHLVRGEGQKAKLYCAPIKGHSYVFWYQQVLKNEFKFLISFQNENVFDETGMPKERFSAKCLPNSPCSLEIQATKLEDSAVYFCASSPRDSSYNSPLHFGNGTRLTVT.

V usage is TRBV7-9 and J usage is TRBJ1-1; no definite D call. The CDR3 totals 14 residues. Per the germline V gene, CDR1 is SEHNR and CDR2 is FQNEAQ (reference sequence). Trimming removed 3 bases at V and 0 bases at J, with 8 bases between. The CDR3 region is CASSFRGLNTEAFF. The DNA of the CDR3 is TGTGCCAGCAGCTTTAGAGGCTTGAACACTGAAGCTTTCTTT.

V usage is TRBV10-3 and J usage is TRBJ1-4; D is perhaps TRBD1 (6 bases). The CDR3 extends over 13 amino acids. V dropped 9 bases and J dropped 2 bases, with 10 bases sitting between them. Germline V gene data show CDR1 as ENHRY and CDR2 as SYGVKD. The CDR3 here is CAISGATNEKLFF. CDR3 bases: TGTGCCATTTCAGGGGCCACTAATGAAAAACTGTTTTTT.

The gene calls are TRBV4-2 and TRBJ2-2; 10 positions match TRBD2. Unmatched junction bases numbered 5, after V lost 2 bases and J lost 5 bases. Germline V gene data show CDR1 as LGHNA and CDR2 as YNFKEQ. This CDR3 is built from 16 residues. The CDR3, as DNA: TGTGCCAGCAGCCAAAGCGGGGGGGCCGGGACCGGGGAGCTGTTTTTT. Translated: CASSQSGGAGTGELFF.

The rearrangement uses TRBV14 and TRBJ2-3; tentatively, D is TRBD1 or TRBD2 (5 bases each). Trimming removed 5 bases from V and 1 base from J, with 10 bases in between. Looked up from germline, CDR1 is SGHDN and CDR2 is FVKESK. This CDR3 is built from 14 residues. The CDR3, as DNA: TGTGCCAGCAGCAGGGACGGCCGCACAGATACGCAGTATTTT. Translated: CASSRDGRTDTQYF.